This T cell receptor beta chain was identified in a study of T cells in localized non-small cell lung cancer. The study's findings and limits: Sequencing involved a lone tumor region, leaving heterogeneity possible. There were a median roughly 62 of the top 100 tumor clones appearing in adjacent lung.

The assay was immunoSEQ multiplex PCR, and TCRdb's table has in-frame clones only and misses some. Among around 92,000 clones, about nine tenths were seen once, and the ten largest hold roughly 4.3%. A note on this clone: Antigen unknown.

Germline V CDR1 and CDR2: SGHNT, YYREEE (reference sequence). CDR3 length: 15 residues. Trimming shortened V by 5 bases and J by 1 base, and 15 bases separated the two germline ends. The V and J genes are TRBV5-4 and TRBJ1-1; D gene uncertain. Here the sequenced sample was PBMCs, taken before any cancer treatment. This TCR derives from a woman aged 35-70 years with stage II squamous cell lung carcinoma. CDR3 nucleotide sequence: TGTGCCAGCAGGTCTTCGTTGGGAGAGAACACTGAAGCTTTCTTT. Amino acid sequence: CASRSSLGENTEAFF.